A selection of T cell receptor beta chains follows, all from one sample in a study of cytomegalovirus exposure and HLA in healthy donors. The table came from immunoSEQ multiplex PCR; TCRdb's copy has only in-frame clones and leaves some out. The sample lists some 100,000 clones, around 80% occurring once. Sequencing input: PBMCs. These receptors originate from a male donor in good health and CMV-seropositive. Each CDR3 is given with its conserved first and last residue.

v_gene,j_gene,CDR3aa
TRBV5-1,TRBJ2-7,CASSPEGDRPYEQYF
TRBV2,TRBJ1-5,CASKEEEGWQPQHF
TRBV27,TRBJ2-7,CASSPGQGILLSYEQYF
TRBV30,TRBJ1-5,CAWTYGGINQPQHF
TRBV12-5,TRBJ2-3,CASAFARRGLDTQYF
TRBV29-1,TRBJ2-1,CSVQGSYNEQFF
TRBV6-1,TRBJ1-5,CASSPGGLNQPQHF
TRBV19,TRBJ1-5,CASSTPGVSNQPQHF
TRBV2,TRBJ2-2,CASRYRDAGELFF
TRBV7-2,TRBJ2-1,CASSLSGTYNEQFF
TRBV29-1,TRBJ1-1,CSSQRDTNTEAFF
TRBV7-3,TRBJ1-1,CASSSDRADTEAFF
TRBV27,TRBJ1-1,CASSLGTVRNSEAFF
TRBV5-3,TRBJ1-5,CARSYWRGRFPYSNQPQHF
TRBV27,TRBJ1-2,CASSPTGRNGYTF
TRBV15,TRBJ2-7,CATLVGAYEQYF
TRBV6-5,TRBJ1-3,CASSFGQISGNTIYF
TRBV7-7,TRBJ1-1,CASSLYLGAWRAPPRDTEAFF
TRBV5-4,TRBJ1-2,CASSSETGDYGYTF
TRBV4-3,TRBJ2-3,CASSPESRGDTQYF